These T cell receptor beta chains were read from a single sample in a study of cytomegalovirus exposure and HLA in healthy donors. Profiling relied on immunoSEQ multiplex PCR, and the TCRdb table lists in-frame clones only, not all of them. Counted here are roughly 190,000 clones, 86% occurring once; the ten biggest clones make up more than 1.1%. The sequencing input was PBMCs. The origin of the receptors is a woman between 18 and 30 years old in good health and CMV-seronegative. Both conserved end residues are trimmed from each CDR3. The order of the fields is V gene, J gene, CDR3 protein.

TRBV18,TRBJ1-1,ASSPRQGFNTEAF
TRBV19,TRBJ1-5,ASSIVGQEVYSNQPQH
TRBV30,TRBJ1-2,AWSVRRNTANYGYT
TRBV5-6,TRBJ1-6,ASSLAGGGGNSPLH
TRBV5-6,TRBJ2-2,ASSLGLGERTGELF
TRBV29-1,TRBJ1-2,SVEEDLRAAYGYT
TRBV5-6,TRBJ1-1,ASSLDARGGTEAF
TRBV27,TRBJ1-4,ASSFGRAINEKLF
TRBV14,TRBJ1-2,ASSQWTGVNYGYT
TRBV12-5,TRBJ1-6,ASGLNQGPSPLH